This T cell receptor (beta chain) was captured by sequencing in a study of T-cell memory formation after mild COVID-19. In the study overall: Among the donors, TCR clusters were largely specific to each donor.

TCRdb analysed the 5' RACE reads with MiXCR anew, one entry per CDR3 protein. This table has fewer than 350,000 distinct CDR3 sequences, roughly 15% appearing once. The CDR3 runs to 14 residues. Germline CDR1 SGHTA, CDR2 FQGNSA. J was trimmed by 3 bases and V by 5 bases; bases with no gene match: 7. This clonotype has a handful of counts. The antigen remains unidentified. Whole-study findings and limits: Chiefly within CM and EM were the contracting CD4+ clones; CD8+ ones were within EMRA. Some clones that responded were present in memory (sampled pre-infection), which suggests cross-reactive memory joined. Clones that got smaller from day 15 to 85 had even CD4/CD8, while clones growing later tipped toward CD4+.

The rearrangement links TRBV7-2 to TRBJ2-7; 7 bases map to TRBD1. Input material: PBMCs or a T cell subset sorted from them (not recorded which). The receptor's source is a man between 18 and 29 years old who had mild COVID-19 (a few samples of this study predate the infection). Cell type and time point are not known. Here the CDR3 reads CASSPRRDSYEQYF. Written as DNA, the CDR3 is TGTGCCAGCAGCCCCCGAAGGGACAGCTACGAGCAGTACTTC.